Following are 18 T cell receptor beta chains from one sample sequenced in a study of beta chain features in type 1 diabetes. Every isolated RNA sample was fully reverse transcribed, so sequencing captured expressed TCRB transcripts. Libraries were prepared by immunoSEQ multiplex PCR; TCRdb keeps only in-frame clonotypes and omits some of them. The sample holds about 320,000 clones, about 15% seen once. Sequencing was performed on central memory CD4+ T cells from blood. These receptors all come from a young man in good health.

The CDR3 region has the DNA TGTGCCAGCAGCTTAGCTGGCGGGGGGCGCGGTGAGCAGTTCTTC. Its translation is CASSLAGGGRGEQFF. J is TRBJ2-1 and V is TRBV11-3; TRBD2 aligns across 8 bases. Germline CDR1 and CDR2: SGHNT and YENEEA. The trim removed 1 base at V and 9 bases at J, leaving 8 bases unmatched. This CDR3 region has 15 residues.

Regarding this clone: The same CDR3 also results from other DNA sequences found in this sample. J is TRBJ2-5 and V is TRBV20-1; D ambiguous. Germline lookup yields CDR1 DFQATT and CDR2 SNEGSKA (reference sequence). The CDR3 has 11 residues. V lost 6 bases and J 0 bases, leaving 5 bases between the germline ends. In DNA form, the CDR3 reads TGCAGTGCAGAGTACCAAGAGACCCAGTACTTC. Its translation is CSAEYQETQYF.

This clone was counted only a few times. The rearrangement links TRBV4-1 to TRBJ2-1; D possibly corresponds to TRBD1 (6 bases). CDR1 MGHRA and CDR2 YSYEKL come from the germline V gene. Trimming took 7 bases from V and 7 from J, leaving 26 bases between them. The CDR3 extends over 17 amino acids. Here the CDR3 DNA reads TGCGCCAGCAACCCCTCGCTGGCGGTAGCGAGGGGGAATGAGCAGTTCTTC. It encodes CASNPSLAVARGNEQFF.

This chain joins TRBV6-5 and TRBJ2-5; D is uncertain. Trimming took off 4 bases at V and 2 bases at J, with 2 bases between the two ends. The CDR3 loop spans 11 amino acids. CDR1 and CDR2 (germline): MNHEY, SVGAGI. This CDR3 is CASSWQETQYF. The CDR3 nucleotides read TGTGCCAGCAGTTGGCAAGAGACCCAGTACTTC.

This clone was recorded at least ten times. The J gene is TRBJ2-3, the V gene TRBV6-5; 7 bases line up with TRBD1. After removal of 10 bases from V and 3 bases from J, the junction contained 13 bases not matched to a gene. The germline CDR1 and CDR2 sequences are MNHEY and SVGAGI. CDR3 length: 15 residues. The CDR3 DNA follows: TGTGCCACCCTGGACCCGCGACAGGGAACAGATACGCAGTATTTT. Translation gives CATLDPRQGTDTQYF.

The chain recombines TRBV4-1 with TRBJ1-2; D is perhaps TRBD1 (5 bases). Germline values: CDR1 MGHRA, CDR2 YSYEKL. The CDR3 has 16 residues. V was cut by 1 base and J by 2 bases, with 14 bases left in between. The CDR3: CASSQGLRRDNYGYTF. CDR3 nucleotides: TGCGCCAGCAGCCAAGGACTGCGTCGGGACAACTATGGCTACACCTTC.

The CDR3 DNA reads TGTGCCACCAGCACCTCCCCGGCAAACACAGATACGCAGTATTTT. Its protein is CATSTSPANTDTQYF. The chain uses TRBV15 and TRBJ2-3; D gene ambiguous. This CDR3 has 15 residues. Trimming removed 4 bases at V and 2 bases at J, with 13 bases between. From germline, CDR1 is LNHNV and CDR2 YYDKDF (reference sequence).

This clone came up many times. This chain uses TRBV4-3 with TRBJ2-7, with D hard to call. The germline CDR1 and CDR2 sequences are LGHNA and YSLEER. This CDR3 region has 15 residues. V gave up 1 base and J gave up 0 bases, with 10 bases separating them. CDR3 sequence reads: CASSQAPPGSYEQYF. Written as DNA, the CDR3 is TGCGCCAGCAGCCAAGCCCCGCCGGGCTCCTACGAGCAGTACTTC.

In this sample, this clone turned up many times. The rearrangement links TRBV19 to TRBJ1-1; D may be TRBD1 (5 bases). The germline CDR1 and CDR2 sequences are LNHDA and SQIVND (reference sequence). Trimming removed 0 bases from V and 7 bases from J, with 12 bases in between. This CDR3 comprises 14 residues. CDR3 protein: CASSIEGGASEAFF. Here the CDR3 DNA reads TGTGCCAGTAGTATAGAGGGAGGGGCCAGTGAAGCTTTCTTT. The whole variable domain, filled in from reference TRBV19 and TRBJ1-1, reads DGGITQSPKYLFRKEGQNVTLSCEQNLNHDAMYWYRQDPGQGLRLIYYSQIVNDFQKGDIAEGYSVSREKKESFPLTVTSAQKNPTAFYLCASSIEGGASEAFFGQGTRLTVV.

The rearrangement links TRBV18 to TRBJ2-3; D uncertain. The CDR3 is 11 amino acids. Trimming removed 1 base at V and 9 bases at J, with 5 bases between. Looked up from germline, CDR1 is KGHSH and CDR2 is LQKENI. CDR3 protein: CASSPQTTQYF. The DNA of the CDR3 is TGTGCCAGCTCACCACAAACAACGCAGTATTTT.

This clone was seen a handful of times. The rearrangement joins TRBV4-2 to TRBJ2-3; D is perhaps TRBD2 (5 bases). The CDR3 contains 16 residues. CDR1 and CDR2 (germline): LGHNA, YNFKEQ. Trimming removed 0 bases from V and 1 base from J, with 11 bases in between. The CDR3, as DNA: TGTGCCAGCAGCCAAGATCGGGCGGGCGGCACAGATACGCAGTATTTT. It codes for CASSQDRAGGTDTQYF.

This clone was seen only a few times. V is TRBV11-3 and J is TRBJ2-1, with D unclear. CDR1 and CDR2 from the germline V gene are SGHNT and YENEEA. Trimming removed 4 bases at V and 4 bases at J, with 8 bases between. The CDR3 is made up of 13 amino acids. This CDR3 reads CASSSLTYNEQFF. As DNA, the CDR3 is TGTGCCAGCAGCTCCCTAACTTACAATGAGCAGTTCTTC.

The rearrangement links TRBV19 to TRBJ1-2; D not resolved. Deletions cut 10 bases from V and 4 bases from J, with 16 bases between. Germline CDR1 reads LNHDA; CDR2 reads SQIVND (reference sequence). The CDR3 spans 13 residues. The CDR3 region has the DNA TGTGCCACGTACGATAGGAGCTTCTATGGCTACACCTTC. The encoded protein is CATYDRSFYGYTF.

This chain uses TRBV19 with TRBJ2-1; 9 bases line up with TRBD2. CDR1 and CDR2 from the germline V gene are LNHDA and SQIVND (reference sequence). J was trimmed by 8 bases and V by 0 bases; bases with no gene match: 5. This CDR3 region has 15 residues. CDR3 sequence (DNA): TGTGCCAGTAGTATAGATGCGGGAGGGGGCTATGAGCAGTTCTTC. Its translation is CASSIDAGGGYEQFF.

The chain employs TRBV18 and TRBJ2-6; the D is unclear. Germline V CDR1 and CDR2: KGHSH, LQKENI. This CDR3 is 17 amino acids long. V lost 6 bases, J lost 1 base, and 16 bases lay in between. The CDR3 loop reads CASSPDGTLSGANVLTF. The DNA for the CDR3 is TGTGCCAGCTCGCCGGACGGAACCCTATCTGGGGCCAACGTCCTGACTTTC.

This clone was observed many times. This chain joins TRBV10-3 and TRBJ2-7; D is uncertain. V was shortened by 3 bases and J by 1 base, with 7 bases between the two germline ends. The germline V gene has CDR1 ENHRY and CDR2 SYGVKD. This CDR3 is 13 amino acids long. The CDR3 reads CAISDQVSYEQYF. CDR3 nucleotides: TGTGCCATCAGTGACCAGGTTTCCTACGAGCAGTACTTC.

This clone showed up just a few times. The chain recombines TRBV4-3 with TRBJ1-4, with D unclear. Per the germline V gene, CDR1 is LGHNA and CDR2 is YSLEER. The CDR3 has 12 residues. Trimming left V 5 bases short and J 8 bases short, with 9 bases between. CDR3 DNA sequence: TGCGCCAGCAGCTATTTAGGGGAAAAACTGTTTTTT. This sequence encodes CASSYLGEKLFF.

This clone has a handful of counts. This rearrangement joins TRBV4-3 to TRBJ2-3; 10 bases align to TRBD2. Germline assignment: CDR1 LGHNA and CDR2 YSLEER. CDR3 length: 16 residues. Trimming at V came to 0 bases and at J to 5 bases, leaving 5 bases not matched to a gene. The DNA for the CDR3 is TGCGCCAGCAGCCAAGATACTAGCGGGGAGGGAGATACGCAGTATTTT. As protein: CASSQDTSGEGDTQYF.